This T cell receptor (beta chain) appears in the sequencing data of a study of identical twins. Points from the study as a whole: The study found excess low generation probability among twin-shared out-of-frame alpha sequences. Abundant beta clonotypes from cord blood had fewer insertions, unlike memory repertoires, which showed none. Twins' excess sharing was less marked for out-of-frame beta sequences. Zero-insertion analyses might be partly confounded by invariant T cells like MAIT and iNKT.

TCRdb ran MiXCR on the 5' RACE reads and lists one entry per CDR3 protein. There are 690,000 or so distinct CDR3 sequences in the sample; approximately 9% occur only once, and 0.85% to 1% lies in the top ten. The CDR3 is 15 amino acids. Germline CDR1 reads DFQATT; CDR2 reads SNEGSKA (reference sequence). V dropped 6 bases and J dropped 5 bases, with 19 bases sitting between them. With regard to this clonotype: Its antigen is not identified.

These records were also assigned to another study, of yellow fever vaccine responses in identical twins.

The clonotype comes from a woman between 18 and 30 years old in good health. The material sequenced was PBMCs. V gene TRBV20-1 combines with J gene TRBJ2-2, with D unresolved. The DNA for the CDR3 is TGCAGTGCCCCCTACTTAGGGATTCAGACCGGGGAGCTGTTTTTT. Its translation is CSAPYLGIQTGELFF.